The sequence of this T cell receptor beta chain was determined in a study of blood T cell repertoires in COVID-19. Background on the study: PBMCs, B-cell-depleted T cells, or T cells were the source of the cDNA or gDNA that made up the material.

The ends were cut back, 2 bases at V and 2 bases at J, with 13 bases in the middle. CDR1 is MNHEY, CDR2 SVGEGT, per germline. This CDR3 is built from 16 residues. Per the study methods: Researchers report that nucleated cell counts were estimated from reference gene primer amplification. The method was immunoSEQ multiplex PCR; TCRdb's version includes in-frame clones alone and lacks a portion of them. V and J calls and clone size are copied from that table; D and trimming were computed from the DNA. This sample yields around 200,000 clones, of which more than 75% are seen a single time; roughly 0.85% belongs to the top ten. This clone was counted a single time.

The source material was peripheral blood. V is TRBV6-2 or TRBV6-3 and J is TRBJ1-5; D is unclear. This sequence originates from a woman aged 18-35 years who had recovered from COVID-19. Here the CDR3 reads CASSYARSEGNQPQHF. The CDR3 nucleotides are TGTGCCAGCAGTTACGCCCGATCCGAGGGCAATCAGCCCCAGCATTTT.